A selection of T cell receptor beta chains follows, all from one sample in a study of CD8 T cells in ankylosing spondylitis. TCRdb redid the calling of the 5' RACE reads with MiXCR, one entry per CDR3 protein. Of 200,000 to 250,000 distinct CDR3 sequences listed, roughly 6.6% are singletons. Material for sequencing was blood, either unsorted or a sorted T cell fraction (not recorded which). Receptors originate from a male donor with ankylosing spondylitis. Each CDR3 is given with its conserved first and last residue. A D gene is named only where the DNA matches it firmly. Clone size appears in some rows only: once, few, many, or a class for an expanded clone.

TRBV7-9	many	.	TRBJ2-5	TGTGTCGTAAGACAGAAAGAGACCCAGTACTTC	CVVRQKETQYF
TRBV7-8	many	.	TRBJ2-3	TGTGCCAGCAGCTCGAAGGGGGAGAGAAAGGAAGATACGCAGTATTTT	CASSSKGERKEDTQYF
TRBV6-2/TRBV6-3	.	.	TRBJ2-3	TGTGCCAGCAGTTACCTCCGGTTGAGGGACACGCAGTATTTT	CASSYLRLRDTQYF
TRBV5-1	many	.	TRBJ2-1	TGCGCCAGCAGCCGGGGCAGGGGTAACAATGAGCAGTTCTTC	CASSRGRGNNEQFF
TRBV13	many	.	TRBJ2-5	TGTGCCAGCAGCGTCCGGGAGTGGCAAGAGACCCAGTACTTC	CASSVREWQETQYF
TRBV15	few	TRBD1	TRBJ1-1	TGTGCCACCAGCAGAGAAGGGGGGACAGGAGAACTCATGAACACTGAAGCTTTCTTT	CATSREGGTGELMNTEAFF
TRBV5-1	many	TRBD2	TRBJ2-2	TGCGCCAGCAGCTCGGGAGGGCCGAGGACCGGGGAGCTGTTTTTT	CASSSGGPRTGELFF
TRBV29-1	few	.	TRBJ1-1	TGCAGCGTCCCCGCTCGGACATCCAGGTGGAACACTGAAGCTTTCTTT	CSVPARTSRWNTEAFF
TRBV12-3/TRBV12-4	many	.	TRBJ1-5	TGTGCCAGCAGCTCAGGACGGAGAAATCAGCCCCAGCATTTT	CASSSGRRNQPQHF
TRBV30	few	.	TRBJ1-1	TGTGCCTGGAGTAAAAATGAGGGGGACCTGAACACTGAAGCTTTCTTT	CAWSKNEGDLNTEAFF
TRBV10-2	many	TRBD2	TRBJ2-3	TGCGCCAGCACCAAGCCTAGCGGGGGGACAGATACGCAGTATTTT	CASTKPSGGTDTQYF
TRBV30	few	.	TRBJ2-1	TGTGCCTGGAGTGTACCTAGGGACTCCTACAATGAGCAGTTCTTC	CAWSVPRDSYNEQFF
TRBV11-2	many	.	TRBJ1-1	TGTGCCAGCAGCTTAGAATTAGGGGTCACTGAAGCTTTCTTT	CASSLELGVTEAFF
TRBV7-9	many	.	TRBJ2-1	TGTGCCAGCAGCTTTGTCGGCCCCGAGGGATCCGAGCAGTTCTTC	CASSFVGPEGSEQFF
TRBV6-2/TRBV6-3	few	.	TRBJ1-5	TGTGCCAGCCATGGGGTAATTAGCAATCAGCCCCAGCATTTT	CASHGVISNQPQHF
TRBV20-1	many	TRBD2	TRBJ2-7	TGCAGTGCTAGAGATTGGGCGAAGCGGGGGCACTCCTACGAGCAGTACTTC	CSARDWAKRGHSYEQYF
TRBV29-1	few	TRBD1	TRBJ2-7	TGCAGCGTTGTGGGGACAGCGTACGAGCAGTACTTC	CSVVGTAYEQYF
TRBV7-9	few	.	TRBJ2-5	TGTGCCAGCGGTGAGGGTCGTCGGGAGACCCAGTACTTC	CASGEGRRETQYF
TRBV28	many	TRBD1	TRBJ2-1	TGTGCCAGCAGTTCCTTGGGGACAGGGAATGAGCAGTTCTTC	CASSSLGTGNEQFF
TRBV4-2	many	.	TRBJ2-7	TGTGCCAGCAGCCAAGAGGAGGATAGCTCCTACGAGCAGTACTTC	CASSQEEDSSYEQYF
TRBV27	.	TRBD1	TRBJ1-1	TGTGCCAGCAGTTTAGAGACAGGGCCCTACACTGAAGCTTTCTTT	CASSLETGPYTEAFF
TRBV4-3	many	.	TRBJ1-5	TGCGCCAGCAGCCAAGGTAAGGGGCATAGCAATCAGCCCCAGCATTTT	CASSQGKGHSNQPQHF
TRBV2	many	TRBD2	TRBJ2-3	TGTGCCAGCGCAGCGGGGACTAGCGCCTGGGATACGCAGTATTTT	CASAAGTSAWDTQYF